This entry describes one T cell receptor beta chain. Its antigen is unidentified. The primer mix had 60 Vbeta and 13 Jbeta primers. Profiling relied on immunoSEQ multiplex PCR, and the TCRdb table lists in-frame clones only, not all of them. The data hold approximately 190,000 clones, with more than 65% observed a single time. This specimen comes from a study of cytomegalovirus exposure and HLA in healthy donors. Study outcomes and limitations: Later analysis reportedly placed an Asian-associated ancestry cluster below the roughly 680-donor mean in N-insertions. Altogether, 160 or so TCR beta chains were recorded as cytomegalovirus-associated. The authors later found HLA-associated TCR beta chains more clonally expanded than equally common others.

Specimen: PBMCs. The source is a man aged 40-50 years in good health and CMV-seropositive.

The CDR3 protein is CASSYPRVGGELFF. Written as DNA, the CDR3 is TGTGCCAGCAGCTACCCCCGGGTCGGCGGGGAGCTGTTTTTT. V usage is TRBV7-9 and J usage is TRBJ2-2; D ambiguous. This CDR3 comprises 14 residues. From germline, CDR1 is SEHNR and CDR2 FQNEAQ (reference sequence). V was trimmed by 4 bases and J by 7 bases, leaving 13 bases between them.